One sample yielded the 3 T cell receptor beta chains listed below, sequenced in a study of tumor-infiltrating lymphocytes in primary liver carcinoma. TCR beta cDNA was made from 400 to 600 ng total RNA with a constant-region primer. Each TCR beta library was derived from three nested multiplex PCR rounds that employed slightly modified ARM-PCR. TRBV1-TRBV30 forward primers and a C-beta reverse primer were used in the first two PCR rounds, which each ran for 9 to 10 cycles. MiXCR, applied by TCRdb to the multiplex PCR reads, yields one record per CDR3 protein. The sample lists about 200,000 distinct CDR3 sequences, approximately 64% occurring once. They got blood RNA out of unsorted whole blood and also pulled out germline DNA. The sequenced sample consisted of peripheral blood. The receptor set was obtained from a woman aged 55-75 years with primary liver carcinoma and hepatitis B virus infection.

The V and J genes are TRBV4-1 and TRBJ2-1; a possible D gene is TRBD2 (6 bases). CDR3 length: 17 amino acids. V was pared by 1 base and J by 8 bases, with 21 bases between. Germline CDR1 MGHRA, CDR2 YSYEKL. The CDR3 loop reads CASSQGRRGPFNDEQFF. The CDR3 DNA follows: TGCGCCAGCAGCCAAGGTCGGCGGGGCCCCTTCAACGATGAGCAGTTCTTC.

This chain uses TRBV5-1 with TRBJ2-7; 8 bases map to TRBD1. The J segment lost 6 bases and the V segment lost 0 bases, leaving 8 bases of the junction unmatched. The CDR3 loop spans 15 amino acids. Germline-derived CDR1 and CDR2 are SGHRS and YFSETQ. CDR3 residues: CASSLVPGGFSEQYF. CDR3 nucleotides: TGCGCCAGCAGCTTGGTGCCAGGGGGCTTCAGCGAGCAGTACTTC.

In the case of this clonotype: Lacking the conserved final phenylalanine or tryptophan, this CDR3 likely reflects a read error. The chain couples TRBV11-2 to TRBJ2-7, with D perhaps TRBD1 (5 bases). Germline loops: CDR1 SGHAT, CDR2 FQNNGV. CDR3 length equals 15 residues. The CDR3 DNA follows: TGTGCCAGCAACTTAGAAAAGGGGCAGGGCTACGAGCAGTACTCC. Translated: CASNLEKGQGYEQYS.